The 26 T cell receptor beta chains below come from one sample, sequenced in a study of control samples from healthy donors and cancer patients. This table comes from immunoSEQ multiplex PCR, and its TCRdb copy is limited to in-frame clones, with some not included. The sample carries 130,000 or so clones, just under 90% recorded once. The sequencing sample was made of blood. These receptors all come from a man aged 30-40 years in good health.

This chain joins TRBV20-1 and TRBJ2-5, with D perhaps TRBD1 or TRBD2 (5 bases each). V was pared by 7 bases and J by 1 base, with 7 bases between. CDR1 DFQATT and CDR2 SNEGSKA come from the germline V gene (reference sequence). The CDR3 is 11 residues long. CDR3 amino acids: CSGGSQETQYF. The CDR3 region has the DNA TGCAGTGGGGGGAGCCAAGAGACCCAGTACTTC.

In its sample, this clone was seen a few times. The chain combines TRBV6-6 with TRBJ1-6; 7 positions agree with TRBD1. The CDR3 covers 16 residues. Germline trimming cut 7 bases from V and 8 bases from J; bases unmatched to any gene: 14. Germline V lookup: CDR1 MNHNY, CDR2 SVGAGI (reference sequence). CDR3 protein: CASTLPQGTGDSPLHF. In DNA, the CDR3 is TGTGCCAGCACCCTACCACAGGGGACGGGCGATTCACCCCTCCACTTT.

V usage is TRBV29-1 and J usage is TRBJ1-1; 7 nucleotides match TRBD1. In germline, CDR1 is SQVTM, CDR2 ANQGSEA. The trim removed 7 bases at V and 0 bases at J, leaving 8 bases unmatched. The CDR3 contains 14 residues. Here the CDR3 DNA reads TGCAGCGGGCGGACAGGTCCCATGAACACTGAAGCTTTCTTT. It encodes CSGRTGPMNTEAFF.

This rearrangement joins TRBV7-2 to TRBJ2-3, with unresolved D. Germline assignment: CDR1 SGHTA and CDR2 FQGNSA. Trimming pared 4 bases from V and 6 bases from J, leaving 8 bases between. CDR3 size: 12 residues. CDR3 loop: CASSSLRDTQYF. The CDR3 DNA reads as TGTGCCAGCAGCTCCCTTCGGGATACGCAGTATTTT.

This clone was observed once. The chain combines TRBV30 with TRBJ1-1, with TRBD1 as a possible D gene (6 bases). The V end lost 3 bases, the J end lost 1 base, and 12 bases lay between the germline ends. The CDR3 contains 14 residues. Germline V gene data show CDR1 as GTSNPN and CDR2 as SVGIG (reference sequence). The CDR3 protein is CAWSPGHPNTEAFF. The CDR3 DNA sequence: TGTGCCTGGAGCCCGGGACACCCGAACACTGAAGCTTTCTTT. Based on the CDR3 plus reference TRBV30 and TRBJ1-1, the full variable domain is SQTIHQWPATLVQPVGSPLSLECTVEGTSNPNLYWYRQAAGRGLQLLFYSVGIGQISSEVPQNLSASRPQDRQFILSSKKLLLSDSGFYLCAWSPGHPNTEAFFGQGTRLTVV.

The rearrangement joins TRBV5-1 to TRBJ1-4; D call uncertain. The CDR3 contains 16 residues. The germline V gene encodes CDR1 SGHRS and CDR2 YFSETQ. Deletions cut 4 bases from V and 4 bases from J, with 17 bases between. The CDR3 bases are TGCGCCAGCAGCCCTGGAGAGACTCCACTTAATGAAAAACTGTTTTTT. It translates to CASSPGETPLNEKLFF.

J is TRBJ1-5 and V is TRBV6-1, with 9 bases aligning to TRBD1. Looked up from germline, CDR1 is MNHNS and CDR2 is SASEGT. The CDR3 spans 15 residues. After removal of 3 bases from V and 4 bases from J, the junction contained 4 bases not matched to a gene. CDR3 loop: CASSERTGENQPQHF. The DNA for the CDR3 is TGTGCCAGCAGTGAGAGGACAGGGGAGAATCAGCCCCAGCATTTT.

The genes are TRBV5-1 and TRBJ1-3; TRBD1 matches at 11 bases. Trimming removed 2 bases from V and 4 bases from J; junction bases left unmatched: 8. The CDR3 has 17 amino acids. Looked up from germline, CDR1 is SGHRS and CDR2 is YFSETQ. Here the CDR3 reads CASSLRTGGAGGNTIYF. CDR3 coding DNA: TGCGCCAGCAGCTTACGGACAGGGGGCGCGGGGGGAAACACCATATATTTT.

J is TRBJ2-4 and V is TRBV13, with D perhaps matching TRBD1 (6 bases). CDR1 is PRHDT and CDR2 is FYEKMQ in the germline V gene (reference sequence). V gave up 5 bases and J gave up 3 bases, with 17 bases separating them. This CDR3 has 16 residues. CDR3 DNA sequence: TGTGCCAGCAGCGATTACAGGGTAGGAGGCAAAAACATTCAGTACTTC. As protein: CASSDYRVGGKNIQYF.

The gene calls are TRBV6-5 and TRBJ1-5; possible D gene TRBD1, 6 bases. The germline gives CDR1 MNHEY, CDR2 SVGAGI. Trimming took 6 bases from V and 4 from J, leaving 16 bases between them. There are 15 residues in the CDR3. In nucleotides, the CDR3 is TGTGCCAGCAGAACAGGGAATACGGGAAATCAGCCCCAGCATTTT. This codes for CASRTGNTGNQPQHF.

The chain links TRBV24-1 to TRBJ2-2; D tentatively fits TRBD1 or TRBD2 (5 bases each). The CDR3 loop spans 14 amino acids. Per the germline V gene, CDR1 is KGHDR and CDR2 is SFDVKD. The germline V and J ends were trimmed by 4 bases and 5 bases, with 10 bases remaining between them. CDR3 region: CATSDEGRTGELFF. In nucleotides, the CDR3 is TGTGCCACCAGTGACGAGGGACGTACCGGGGAGCTGTTTTTT.

The chain links TRBV18 to TRBJ1-6; 8 bases agree with TRBD1. CDR3 length: 15 amino acids. Germline V gives CDR1 KGHSH, CDR2 LQKENI. V shed 4 bases, J shed 7 bases, and the junction held 6 bases outside the gene matches. The CDR3: CASSLGQGGNSPLHF. For the CDR3, the DNA is TGTGCCAGCTCACTTGGACAGGGAGGGAATTCACCCCTCCACTTT.

The rearrangement uses TRBV3-1 (or the pseudogene TRBV3-2) and TRBJ2-7; no reliable D call. Germline loops: CDR1 LGHDT, CDR2 YNNKEL (reference sequence). V was cut by 0 bases and J by 0 bases, with 15 bases left in between. The length of the CDR3 is 17 residues. DNA for the CDR3: TGTGCCAGCAGCCAAGATGAGAAACAGCTAAGCTCCTACGAGCAGTACGTC. This gives the protein CASSQDEKQLSSYEQYV.

The chain combines TRBV4-2 with TRBJ2-3; 11 positions agree with TRBD2. This CDR3 is built from 18 residues. V lost 0 bases and J lost 5; bases outside the gene matches: 10. Germline V gene sequence: CDR1 LGHNA, CDR2 YNFKEQ. The CDR3 is CASSQDNGLAGGRDTQYF. CDR3 DNA sequence: TGTGCCAGCAGCCAAGATAATGGGCTAGCGGGGGGACGAGATACGCAGTATTTT.

This rearrangement joins TRBV4-1 to TRBJ2-7; TRBD1 is a possible D gene (6 bases). The CDR3 is made up of 14 amino acids. V gave up 4 bases and J gave up 7 bases, with 17 bases separating them. In germline, CDR1 is MGHRA, CDR2 YSYEKL. The CDR3 here is CASSLLMGAEEQYF. DNA for the CDR3: TGCGCCAGCAGCCTCCTAATGGGGGCGGAGGAGCAGTACTTC.

The V call is TRBV24-1, the J call TRBJ2-5; TRBD2 matches 8 bases. The trim removed 1 base at V and 8 bases at J, leaving 5 bases unmatched. Germline lookup yields CDR1 KGHDR and CDR2 SFDVKD. This CDR3 has 14 amino acids. The CDR3 sequence: CATSDFETSVTQYF. CDR3 coding DNA: TGTGCCACCAGTGATTTCGAGACTAGCGTTACCCAGTACTTC.

The chain combines TRBV6-2 or TRBV6-3 with TRBJ1-6; D may be TRBD1 (5 bases). Germline values: CDR1 MNHEY, CDR2 SVGEGT. V gave up 2 bases and J gave up 6 bases, with 14 bases separating them. The CDR3 extends over 16 amino acids. The CDR3 sequence: CASSYGPTASNSPLHF. Written as DNA, the CDR3 is TGTGCCAGCAGTTACGGGCCGACAGCGTCTAATTCACCCCTCCACTTT.

The chain has TRBV10-1 and TRBJ2-7, with a weak D call TRBD1 (5 bases). CDR1 and CDR2 (germline): WNHNN, SYGVQD (reference sequence). The CDR3 sequence is 14 residues long. Deletions cut 1 base from V and 2 bases from J, with 9 bases between. CDR3 loop: CASSEYAGPYEQYF. CDR3 bases: TGCGCCAGCAGTGAGTATGCAGGGCCCTACGAGCAGTACTTC.

This chain uses TRBV5-1 with TRBJ2-2, with 9 bases lining up with TRBD1. Germline CDR1 is SGHRS and CDR2 is YFSETQ. J gave up 7 bases and V 4 bases, and 5 bases lay outside the gene matches. The CDR3 loop spans 14 amino acids. This chain's CDR3 is CASSTGQGGGELFF. CDR3 coding DNA: TGCGCCAGCAGCACGGGACAGGGTGGCGGGGAGCTGTTTTTT. Filled out from reference TRBV5-1 and TRBJ2-2, the complete variable domain reads KAGVTQTPRYLIKTRGQQVTLSCSPISGHRSVSWYQQTPGQGLQFLFEYFSETQRNKGNFPGRFSGRQFSNSRSEMNVSTLELGDSALYLCASSTGQGGGELFFGEGSRLTVL.

This clone occurred once. The J gene is TRBJ1-5, the V gene TRBV7-8; D possibly corresponds to TRBD1 (6 bases). CDR1 SGHVS and CDR2 FQNEAQ come from the germline V gene. Trimming took off 5 bases at V and 3 bases at J, with 23 bases between the two ends. This CDR3 comprises 18 residues. The chain's CDR3 is CASSPRTANGYDNQPQHF. DNA for the CDR3: TGTGCCAGCAGCCCGCGGACAGCGAATGGGTATGACAATCAGCCCCAGCATTTT.

The chain couples TRBV7-2 to TRBJ2-2, with TRBD1 matching 8 bases. V shed 2 bases, J shed 2 bases, and the junction held 4 bases outside the gene matches. The CDR3 contains 16 residues. CDR1 SGHTA and CDR2 FQGNSA come from the germline V gene. The CDR3 coding sequence is TGTGCCAGCAGCTTATTCGCAGGGGGCAACACCGGGGAGCTGTTTTTT. This codes for CASSLFAGGNTGELFF.

The rearrangement uses TRBV2 and TRBJ2-7, with a tentative D call TRBD1 (5 bases). V lost 4 bases and J 0 bases, leaving 13 bases between the germline ends. This CDR3 is 15 amino acids long. CDR1 is SNHLY and CDR2 is FYNNEI in the germline V gene. CDR3 nucleotides: TGTGCCAGCAGTGCCTCAGGGCACATCTCCTACGAGCAGTACGTC. Its protein product is CASSASGHISYEQYV.

The rearrangement uses TRBV24-1 and TRBJ1-1, with 10 bases aligning to TRBD1. The trim removed 5 bases at V and 5 bases at J, leaving 7 bases unmatched. The CDR3 extends over 15 amino acids. Per germline, CDR1 KGHDR and CDR2 SFDVKD. The CDR3 sequence is CATSAGQGIWTEAFF. The CDR3 coding sequence is TGTGCCACCAGTGCGGGACAGGGGATTTGGACTGAAGCTTTCTTT.

The chain joins TRBV27 to TRBJ1-2; no firm D call. The germline V and J ends were trimmed by 7 bases and 5 bases, with 14 bases remaining between them. Germline CDR1 and CDR2: MNHEY and SMNVEV (reference sequence). This CDR3 contains 13 residues. The CDR3 coding sequence is TGTGCCAGCAAAGACCCGACGGAGTATGGCTACACCTTC. This codes for CASKDPTEYGYTF.

V gene TRBV14 combines with J gene TRBJ2-2, with D perhaps matching TRBD2 (6 bases). Germline V gene data show CDR1 as SGHDN and CDR2 as FVKESK. Trimming removed 5 bases from V and 7 bases from J, with 11 bases in between. The CDR3 runs 13 residues. As DNA, the CDR3 is TGTGCCAGCAGCTCCTTCGGGGGCGGGGAGCTGTTTTTT. Its protein is CASSSFGGGELFF. The full variable domain, with the rest looked up from reference TRBV14 and TRBJ2-2, is EAGVTQFPSHSVIEKGQTVTLRCDPISGHDNLYWYRRVMGKEIKFLLHFVKESKQDESGMPNNRFLAERTGGTYSTLKVQPAELEDSGVYFCASSSFGGGELFFGEGSRLTVL.

The chain employs TRBV2 and TRBJ1-5; D not certain. CDR1 and CDR2 from the germline V gene are SNHLY and FYNNEI. Trimming took off 1 base at V and 10 bases at J, with 5 bases between the two ends. The CDR3 extends over 11 amino acids. DNA for the CDR3: TGTGCCAGCAGTGAAGGAACTCCCCAGCATTTT. This sequence encodes CASSEGTPQHF.